This T cell receptor beta chain comes out of a study of CD8+CD57+ T cells in acquired aplastic anemia. Study in general: 3 to 4 ug was the average amount of DNA from sorted CD4+ and CD8+ cells.

Trimming shortened V by 7 bases and J by 3 bases, and 13 bases separated the two germline ends. The germline gives CDR1 SNHLY, CDR2 FYNNEI. The CDR3 is 13 residues long. This clonotype was recorded many times. Its antigen is unknown. Overall study results and limits: A significant difference in CD8+ Simpson's diversity between patients and controls was not found. Both patients and controls carried the same twenty-nine CD8+ CDR3 sequences.

It was genomic DNA that served as the template for profiling TCR beta VDJ and CDR3. MiXCR, applied by TCRdb to the reads, yields one record per CDR3 protein. This table holds 210,000 or so distinct CDR3 sequences, around 50% found once. Patients picked for sequencing had shown CD8+CD57+ cell expansion detected by flow cytometry. Acquired aplastic anemia of severe grade affected all patients. The sequenced sample consisted of sorted CD4+, CD8+, or CD8+CD57+ T cells (not recorded which) from PBMCs. This sequence joins TRBV2 and TRBJ2-7; possibly TRBD1 for D (6 bases). This clonotype was obtained from a human donor with aplastic anemia. This CDR3 reads CASTRDKIYEQYF. The CDR3 DNA reads TGTGCCAGCACTAGGGACAAGATCTACGAGCAGTACTTC. Together with reference TRBV2 and TRBJ2-7, the CDR3 gives the full variable domain: EPEVTQTPSHQVTQMGQEVILRCVPISNHLYFYWYRQILGQKVEFLVSFYNNEISEKSEIFDDQFSVERPDGSNFTLKIRSTKLEDSAMYFCASTRDKIYEQYFGPGTRLTVT.